The clone carrying this T cell receptor (beta chain) was observed a handful of times. This sample stems from a study of blood T cells in healthy people across ages. Peripheral blood, about 10 milliliters per donor, was collected. J was trimmed by 3 bases and V by 5 bases; bases with no gene match: 9. This CDR3 comprises 15 residues. Alongside a J-beta primer mix, a sample-barcoded 5' primer served in a second PCR lasting about 7 to 12 cycles. A template-switch adaptor that had 12 random nucleotides put a tag on each cDNA molecule. MiXCR was run by TCRdb on the 5' RACE reads, yielding one entry per CDR3 protein. The repertoire holds some 800,000 distinct CDR3 sequences, with 40% to 50% as singletons.

Sequencing used blood. The sequence was obtained from a man in his 60s in good health. J is TRBJ2-7 and V is TRBV12-3 or TRBV12-4; 8 nucleotides align to TRBD1. CDR3 DNA sequence: TGTGCCAGCAGTAACCAAGGACAGGGAATCTACGAGCAGTACTTC. Translating gives CASSNQGQGIYEQYF.